The 21 T cell receptor beta chains below all came from one sample that was sequenced in a study of cytomegalovirus exposure and HLA in healthy donors. This PCR relied on a set of 60 Vbeta primers and 13 Jbeta primers. TCRdb's copy holds only in-frame clones and misses some; the assay was immunoSEQ multiplex PCR. The table has about 220,000 clones, 65% to 75% seen once. The source material was PBMCs. All receptors come from a woman aged 25 to 45 in good health and CMV-seronegative.

In this sample, this clone turned up once. The J gene is TRBJ2-1, the V gene TRBV25-1, with D tentatively TRBD2 (6 bases). Deletions cut 7 bases from V and 8 bases from J, with 21 bases between. Germline-derived CDR1 and CDR2 are MGHDK and SYGVNS. The CDR3 loop spans 15 amino acids. This CDR3 reads CASTLGGARRDEQFF. CDR3 DNA: TGTGCCAGCACTCTAGGAGGGGCCAGGAGAGATGAGCAGTTCTTC.

CDR3 nucleotide sequence: TGTGCCAGCAGCTTCCGGGGGGGCCCAGATACGCAGTATTTT. This translates into CASSFRGGPDTQYF. J is TRBJ2-3 and V is TRBV7-6; 8 nucleotides match TRBD2. CDR1 is SGHVS and CDR2 is FNYEAQ in the germline V gene. The CDR3 sequence is 14 residues long. V lost 3 bases and J lost 4; bases outside the gene matches: 3. Supplemented by reference TRBV7-6 and TRBJ2-3, the full variable domain reads GAGVSQSPRYKVTKRGQDVALRCDPISGHVSLYWYRQALGQGPEFLTYFNYEAQQDKSGLPNDRFSAERPEGSISTLTIQRTEQRDSAMYRCASSFRGGPDTQYFGPGTRLTVL.

The chain recombines TRBV29-1 with TRBJ1-3; D ambiguous. Deletions cut 5 bases from V and 1 base from J, with 15 bases between. The CDR3 extends over 15 amino acids. The germline V gene encodes CDR1 SQVTM and CDR2 ANQGSEA. Here the CDR3 reads CSVPSTADSGNTIYF. CDR3 coding DNA: TGCAGCGTTCCGTCGACGGCGGATTCTGGAAACACCATATATTTT.

This sequence joins TRBV9 and TRBJ1-3; D remains ambiguous. V shed 2 bases and J shed 9 bases, with 18 bases lying between them. The germline CDR1 and CDR2 sequences are SGDLS and YYNGEE. The CDR3 loop spans 15 amino acids. CDR3 nucleotide sequence: TGTGCCAGCAGCGTCGGGTGGCTGGCCGCGGCCACCATATATTTT. Translated, it gives CASSVGWLAAATIYF.

The rearrangement joins TRBV6-1 to TRBJ1-1; D is uncertain. CDR3 length: 14 residues. Trimming stripped 3 bases from V and 5 bases from J, with 13 bases between. Germline CDR1 reads MNHNS; CDR2 reads SASEGT. CDR3 sequence: CASSDDRGGTEAFF. Here the CDR3 DNA reads TGTGCCAGCAGTGATGATCGGGGAGGTACTGAAGCTTTCTTT.

J is TRBJ2-5 and V is TRBV30; 7 nucleotides match TRBD2. Trimming cost V 1 base and J 10 bases; bases outside gene matches: 9. Germline CDR1 reads GTSNPN; CDR2 reads SVGIG (reference sequence). There are 13 residues in the CDR3. CDR3 amino acids: CAWSAGREHSQYF. As DNA, the CDR3 is TGTGCCTGGAGTGCGGGGCGGGAGCACAGCCAGTACTTC.

The rearrangement joins TRBV5-1 to TRBJ1-4, with D unclear. Trimming took 3 bases from V and 12 from J, leaving 15 bases between them. There are 13 residues in the CDR3. Germline assignment: CDR1 SGHRS and CDR2 YFSETQ. The CDR3 is CASSSGEVRELFF. For the CDR3, the DNA is TGCGCCAGCAGCTCCGGGGAGGTTAGGGAACTGTTTTTT.

This clone was seen only a few times. The chain has TRBV7-3 and TRBJ2-3; maybe TRBD1 (5 bases). The germline CDR1 and CDR2 sequences are SGHTA and FQGTGA. Trimming shortened V by 2 bases and J by 1 base, and 13 bases separated the two germline ends. The CDR3 totals 16 residues. The CDR3 loop is CASSLSQGSGTDTQYF. The CDR3 nucleotides read TGTGCCAGCAGCTTATCCCAGGGAAGCGGCACAGATACGCAGTATTTT.

This clone was seen once. The V and J genes are TRBV11-2 and TRBJ2-2; D ambiguous. The germline CDR1 and CDR2 sequences are SGHAT and FQNNGV. V lost 7 bases, J lost 4 bases, and 7 bases lay in between. The CDR3 sequence is 12 residues long. The CDR3 region has the DNA TGTGCCAGCACCGGTAGCACCGGGGAGCTGTTTTTT. Translation: CASTGSTGELFF.

This chain connects TRBV5-1 to TRBJ1-3; no definite D call. CDR1 SGHRS and CDR2 YFSETQ come from the germline V gene. The V gene lost 2 bases and the J gene lost 0 bases, with 12 bases spanning the gap. This CDR3 comprises 16 residues. CDR3 in DNA: TGCGCCAGCAGCTTAGGAACAGTTACCTCTGGAAACACCATATATTTT. As protein: CASSLGTVTSGNTIYF.

The V gene is TRBV5-8, the J gene TRBJ2-3; TRBD1 aligns across 7 bases. The CDR3 is made up of 16 amino acids. The V gene end was trimmed by 4 bases and the J gene end by 0 bases; junction bases not matched to a gene: 8. From germline, CDR1 is SGHTS and CDR2 YDEGEE. The CDR3 reads CASSHGQDQSTDTQYF. The DNA for the CDR3 is TGTGCCAGCAGCCATGGACAGGACCAAAGCACAGATACGCAGTATTTT.

V is TRBV27 and J is TRBJ2-1; 7 positions agree with TRBD1. V was clipped by 6 bases and J by 6 bases; unmatched bases: 5. The CDR3 runs 13 residues. CDR1 is MNHEY, CDR2 SMNVEV, per germline (reference sequence). Here the CDR3 reads CASSINRGNEQFF. In DNA, the CDR3 is TGTGCCAGCAGCATAAACAGGGGCAATGAGCAGTTCTTC.

This sequence joins TRBV30 and TRBJ1-3; TRBD1 matches at 12 bases. Trimming removed 3 bases from V and 1 base from J; junction bases left unmatched: 10. Germline CDR1 is GTSNPN and CDR2 is SVGIG (reference sequence). The CDR3 runs 18 residues. CDR3 coding DNA: TGTGCCTGGAGGGGGACAGGGGGCGAGTACTCATCTGGAAACACCATATATTTT. Translation: CAWRGTGGEYSSGNTIYF.

This chain uses TRBV6-5 with TRBJ1-2; tentative D call: TRBD1 (5 bases). Deletions cut 0 bases from V and 10 bases from J, with 12 bases between. The CDR3 consists of 13 residues. Per the germline V gene, CDR1 is MNHEY and CDR2 is SVGAGI. This CDR3 reads CASSYSLRGDYTF. CDR3 DNA: TGTGCCAGCAGTTACTCCCTAAGGGGTGACTACACCTTC.

CDR3 nucleotides: TGTGCCAGCAGCTTGGCTACAGGGGGGAACTACGAGCAGTACTTC. Translation gives CASSLATGGNYEQYF. The rearrangement uses TRBV5-4 and TRBJ2-7, with 8 bases that match TRBD1. This CDR3 region has 15 residues. The germline V gene has CDR1 SGHNT and CDR2 YYREEE (reference sequence). V shed 0 bases and J 3 bases; nucleotides not matched to a gene: 5.

This chain uses TRBV7-9 with TRBJ2-5, with TRBD2 matching 11 bases. The germline CDR1 and CDR2 sequences are SEHNR and FQNEAQ (reference sequence). Trimming took 5 bases from V and 5 from J; bases not matched to a gene: 7. The CDR3 has 15 amino acids. The CDR3 nucleotides read TGTGCCAGCAGCACTCTAGCGGGGGGATCGGAGACCCAGTACTTC. It specifies CASSTLAGGSETQYF.

This clone was found once. This chain uses TRBV11-2 with TRBJ1-1, with 11 bases identical to TRBD1. The length of the CDR3 is 15 residues. V gave up 4 bases and J gave up 11 bases; unmatched junction bases: 12. The germline V gene has CDR1 SGHAT and CDR2 FQNNGV. This CDR3 reads CASSSSDRGRFWAFF. CDR3 nucleotides: TGTGCCAGCAGCTCGTCGGACAGGGGGCGTTTTTGGGCTTTCTTT.

The chain has TRBV7-9 and TRBJ2-1; TRBD2 matches 14 bases. Per germline, CDR1 SEHNR and CDR2 FQNEAQ (reference sequence). V lost 3 bases, J lost 8 bases, and 12 bases stayed unmatched. The CDR3 totals 18 residues. The CDR3 protein is CASSFFQTSGGALDEQFF. The CDR3 coding sequence is TGTGCCAGCAGCTTCTTCCAGACTAGCGGGGGGGCCTTGGATGAGCAGTTCTTC.

This clone was detected a few times. An end of the junction differs from the germline gene, which may be a read error. This sequence joins TRBV7-2 and TRBJ1-2; D possibly corresponds to TRBD1 (5 bases). The germline gives CDR1 SGHTA, CDR2 FQGNSA. The CDR3 covers 13 residues. The CDR3 loop reads CASSLRHTGSGAF. CDR3 in DNA: TGTGCCAGCAGCTTACGGCACACAGGATCCGGTGCCTTC.

The V call is TRBV5-1, the J call TRBJ1-5, with D perhaps matching TRBD1 (5 bases). The ends were cut back, 4 bases at V and 5 bases at J, with 16 bases in the middle. CDR3 length equals 15 residues. Looked up from germline, CDR1 is SGHRS and CDR2 is YFSETQ. CDR3 DNA sequence: TGCGCCAGCAGCCTGGGGGGAGGGTCTCATCAGCCCCAGCATTTT. Translating gives CASSLGGGSHQPQHF.

This clone was observed a handful of times. The chain uses TRBV11-2 and TRBJ2-7; 7 bases agree with TRBD1. The CDR3 spans 15 residues. CDR1 is SGHAT and CDR2 is FQNNGV in the germline V gene. The V segment lost 0 bases and the J segment 2 bases; nucleotides outside the gene matches: 4. Written as DNA, the CDR3 is TGTGCCAGCAGCTTAGAAGGGGACAGCCCCTACGAGCAGTACTTC. As protein: CASSLEGDSPYEQYF.